The 25 T cell receptor beta chains below come from one sample, sequenced in a study of blood T cell repertoires in COVID-19. The protocol was immunoSEQ multiplex PCR, while the TCRdb copy is restricted to in-frame clones and leaves out a portion. The table has over 100,000 clones, over 75% seen once; the top ten hold roughly 10%. Sequenced material: peripheral blood. The receptors were gathered from an elderly man with acute or convalescent COVID-19.

This chain uses TRBV10-3 with TRBJ1-1, with TRBD1 matching over 10 bases. The V and J ends lost 4 bases and 5 bases, in that order; junction bases with no gene match: 10. The length of the CDR3 is 16 residues. Germline CDR1 ENHRY, CDR2 SYGVKD. The CDR3 DNA sequence: TGTGCCATCAGTGCGGGACAGGGGAAGGGGGGAACTGAAGCTTTCTTT. Encoded protein: CAISAGQGKGGTEAFF.

This chain joins TRBV30 and TRBJ2-7, with TRBD2 matching 7 bases. The V and J ends lost 0 bases and 5 bases, in that order; junction bases with no gene match: 10. The CDR3 runs 15 residues. Germline V lookup: CDR1 GTSNPN, CDR2 SVGIG (reference sequence). CDR3: CAWSVGLAVKNEQYF. For the CDR3, the DNA is TGTGCCTGGAGTGTAGGGCTAGCGGTGAAAAACGAGCAGTACTTC.

This chain links TRBV6-5 with TRBJ1-1; TRBD1 matches at 7 bases. The CDR3 sequence is 14 residues long. Losses at the gene ends were 0 bases for V and 5 bases for J; bases not matched to a gene: 3. Germline CDR1 is MNHEY and CDR2 is SVGAGI. CDR3 bases: TGTGCCAGCAGTTACTCAGGGGGCGGAACTGAAGCTTTCTTT. The encoded protein is CASSYSGGGTEAFF.

The rearrangement links TRBV27 to TRBJ2-7, with D possibly TRBD1 on 5 matching bases. Germline CDR1 MNHEY, CDR2 SMNVEV (reference sequence). This CDR3 has 16 residues. V was shortened by 0 bases and J by 0 bases, with 12 bases between the two germline ends. The DNA of the CDR3 is TGTGCCAGCAGTTTATCGCAGGGTGAAAGCTCCTACGAGCAGTACTTC. Its translation: CASSLSQGESSYEQYF.

The rearrangement uses TRBV20-1 and TRBJ2-3; 8 bases align to TRBD2. The length of the CDR3 is 15 residues. The V gene's germline CDR1 is DFQATT and CDR2 SNEGSKA (reference sequence). V shed 3 bases, J shed 1 base, and the junction held 6 bases outside the gene matches. The CDR3 region has the DNA TGCAGTGCTAGTCCCGGGAGGGCTGGCACAGATACGCAGTATTTT. Translation: CSASPGRAGTDTQYF.

The rearrangement joins TRBV12-3 or TRBV12-4 to TRBJ1-5; no definite D call. The CDR3 runs 13 residues. V lost 3 bases to trimming and J lost 3 bases, with 6 bases between them. This CDR3 is CASSLADNQPQHF. CDR3 DNA sequence: TGTGCCAGCAGTTTGGCAGACAATCAGCCCCAGCATTTT.

The chain employs TRBV13 and TRBJ1-2, with 8 bases fitting TRBD1. Germline V gives CDR1 PRHDT, CDR2 FYEKMQ (reference sequence). J gave up 6 bases and V 2 bases, and 2 bases lay outside the gene matches. The CDR3 contains 13 residues. CDR3 loop: CASSLPGGNGYTF. CDR3 nucleotides: TGTGCCAGCAGCTTACCAGGGGGCAATGGCTACACCTTC.

The rearrangement links TRBV6-5 to TRBJ1-1; a possible D gene is TRBD1 (5 bases). Germline lookup yields CDR1 MNHEY and CDR2 SVGAGI. V shed 5 bases and J shed 4 bases, with 17 bases lying between them. The CDR3 loop spans 15 amino acids. The DNA of the CDR3 is TGTGCCAGCAGTCGCTACGGGTGGGGGGTCACTGAAGCTTTCTTT. This translates into CASSRYGWGVTEAFF.

The J gene is TRBJ1-3, the V gene TRBV25-1; D unclear. There are 16 residues in the CDR3. With 0 bases removed from V and 0 bases from J, the gap between germline ends came to 9 bases. Germline loops: CDR1 MGHDK, CDR2 SYGVNS. Written as DNA, the CDR3 is TGTGCCAGCAGTGAATATTGGTCCAGCTCTGGAAACACCATATATTTT. Encoded protein: CASSEYWSSSGNTIYF. Supplemented by reference TRBV25-1 and TRBJ1-3, the full variable domain reads EADIYQTPRYLVIGTGKKITLECSQTMGHDKMYWYQQDPGMELHLIHYSYGVNSTEKGDLSSESTVSRIRTEHFPLTLESARPSHTSQYLCASSEYWSSSGNTIYFGEGSWLTVV.

The chain combines TRBV18 with TRBJ2-7; D is possibly TRBD2 (5 bases). Germline V gene lookup returns CDR1 KGHSH and CDR2 LQKENI. CDR3 length: 13 amino acids. V was pared by 3 bases and J by 2 bases, with 8 bases between. Here the CDR3 DNA reads TGTGCCAGCTCACCTTGGGGAGCCTACGAGCAGTACTTC. Residues: CASSPWGAYEQYF.

The rearrangement links TRBV4-1 to TRBJ1-3, with TRBD1 identical over 7 bases. The ends lost 0 bases at V and 4 bases at J; junction bases unmatched: 12. The germline V gene encodes CDR1 MGHRA and CDR2 YSYEKL. The CDR3 runs to 18 residues. The CDR3 reads CASSQDYFTDRAGNTIYF. In nucleotides, the CDR3 is TGCGCCAGCAGCCAAGATTATTTCACAGACAGGGCCGGAAACACCATATATTTT.

The chain is built from TRBV3-1 (or the pseudogene TRBV3-2) and TRBJ1-2; the D is unclear. Germline V CDR1 and CDR2: LGHDT, YNNKEL (reference sequence). V lost 4 bases to trimming and J lost 6 bases, with 9 bases between them. The CDR3 has 12 residues. The CDR3 sequence: CASSPGYHGYTF. The CDR3 bases are TGTGCCAGCAGCCCGGGGTACCATGGCTACACCTTC.

The chain uses TRBV5-1 and TRBJ2-7; possible D gene TRBD2, 6 bases. Trimming took 1 base from V and 2 from J, leaving 13 bases between them. Germline CDR1 and CDR2: SGHRS and YFSETQ. The CDR3 totals 15 residues. In DNA form, the CDR3 reads TGCGCCAGCAGCTTGAGGGGAGGTGCCGCCTACGAGCAGTACTTC. Protein sequence: CASSLRGGAAYEQYF.

The chain employs TRBV5-1 and TRBJ2-7; 7 bases are a match to TRBD1. The CDR3 sequence is 16 residues long. Germline loops: CDR1 SGHRS, CDR2 YFSETQ. J was trimmed by 0 bases and V by 0 bases; bases with no gene match: 6. CDR3 sequence: CASSLVPGTASYEQYF. In DNA, the CDR3 is TGCGCCAGCAGCTTGGTACCCGGGACAGCCTCCTACGAGCAGTACTTC.

The J gene is TRBJ2-5, the V gene TRBV7-3; D gene unclear. Trimming removed 5 bases at V and 1 base at J, with 8 bases between. CDR3 length equals 13 residues. Germline CDR1 reads SGHTA; CDR2 reads FQGTGA. This chain's CDR3 is CASSPHGQETQYF. The CDR3 bases are TGTGCCAGCAGCCCCCACGGCCAAGAGACCCAGTACTTC.

The V gene is TRBV28, the J gene TRBJ2-7, with TRBD2 as a possible D gene (6 bases). Germline V gene data show CDR1 as MDHEN and CDR2 as SYDVKM. The length of the CDR3 is 15 residues. Trimming removed 8 bases at V and 0 bases at J, with 17 bases between. CDR3 in amino acids: CASGDRSSASYEQYF. Here the CDR3 DNA reads TGTGCCAGCGGGGATAGGTCTAGCGCCTCCTACGAGCAGTACTTC.

The rearrangement uses TRBV3-1 (or the pseudogene TRBV3-2) and TRBJ2-7, with D maybe TRBD2 (5 bases). Per the germline V gene, CDR1 is LGHDT and CDR2 is YNNKEL (reference sequence). This CDR3 is 14 amino acids long. Between the trimmed V and J ends, which lost 4 bases and 4 bases, there was a span of 14 bases. The CDR3 is CASSPDAGPYEQYF. CDR3 coding DNA: TGTGCCAGCAGCCCAGATGCGGGCCCGTACGAGCAGTACTTC.

V usage is TRBV6-6 and J usage is TRBJ1-5; D is unclear. Germline V CDR1 and CDR2: MNHNY, SVGAGI (reference sequence). This CDR3 region has 13 residues. The V and J ends lost 6 bases and 5 bases respectively, with 11 bases between them. CDR3 sequence: CASRLDGDQPQHF. CDR3 nucleotide sequence: TGTGCCAGCAGATTGGACGGGGATCAGCCCCAGCATTTT.

The V gene is TRBV3-1 (or the pseudogene TRBV3-2), the J gene TRBJ2-1, with D possibly TRBD2 on 7 matching bases. Germline V lookup: CDR1 LGHDT, CDR2 YNNKEL (reference sequence). Trimming stripped 1 base from V and 10 bases from J, with 23 bases between. The CDR3 is 17 amino acids. The CDR3 coding sequence is TGTGCCAGCAGCCAAGGTCGGAGGGGCGGGGGCCGCAGGGAGCAGTTCTTC. It yields the protein CASSQGRRGGGRREQFF.

This chain links TRBV19 with TRBJ1-2, with 10 bases lining up with TRBD1. The CDR3 covers 17 residues. V shed 6 bases, J shed 2 bases, and the junction held 12 bases outside the gene matches. Germline CDR1 reads LNHDA; CDR2 reads SQIVND (reference sequence). In nucleotides, the CDR3 is TGTGCCAGTAGAATGGGGACAGGGGCCCGGACGAACTATGGCTACACCTTC. It specifies CASRMGTGARTNYGYTF.

The chain combines TRBV29-1 with TRBJ1-2; D ambiguous. Germline CDR1 reads SQVTM; CDR2 reads ANQGSEA. The CDR3 spans 14 residues. The V and J ends lost 6 bases and 2 bases respectively, with 16 bases between them. CDR3 loop: CSVPAVRTNYGYTF. The DNA for the CDR3 is TGCAGCGTCCCCGCGGTCCGTACCAACTATGGCTACACCTTC.

This clone was seen a handful of times. The chain employs TRBV3-1 (or the pseudogene TRBV3-2) and TRBJ1-2; no clear D gene. Germline values: CDR1 LGHDT, CDR2 YNNKEL (reference sequence). The V end lost 0 bases, the J end lost 8 bases, and 13 bases lay between the germline ends. The CDR3 contains 14 residues. CDR3 protein: CASSQERATGGYTF. The CDR3 DNA reads as TGTGCCAGCAGCCAAGAGAGGGCTACGGGAGGCTACACCTTC.

CDR3 protein: CASSQTGRRSSYNEQFF. The DNA for the CDR3 is TGTGCCAGCAGCCAAACGGGGAGACGGAGCTCCTACAATGAGCAGTTCTTC. The chain links TRBV7-2 to TRBJ2-1; a weak D match, TRBD2 (5 bases). V was pared by 5 bases and J by 0 bases, with 17 bases between. CDR3 length: 17 residues. CDR1 and CDR2 (germline): SGHTA, FQGNSA.

This clone was seen only once. The chain is built from TRBV7-2 and TRBJ2-7; 8 bases agree with TRBD2. The CDR3 contains 14 residues. V gave up 2 bases and J gave up 5 bases; unmatched junction bases: 5. Germline V gene data show CDR1 as SGHTA and CDR2 as FQGNSA. For the CDR3, the DNA is TGTGCCAGCAGCTTATACGGCGGGAGGAACGAGCAGTACTTC. This encodes CASSLYGGRNEQYF.

As concerns this clone: Other DNA sequences in the sample encode the same CDR3. The J gene is TRBJ2-3, the V gene TRBV24-1; 7 nucleotides line up with TRBD1. The CDR3 consists of 16 residues. The V segment lost 3 bases and the J segment 4 bases; nucleotides outside the gene matches: 9. Germline assignment: CDR1 KGHDR and CDR2 SFDVKD. CDR3 protein: CATSDPQGDGADTQYF. Written as DNA, the CDR3 is TGTGCCACCAGTGATCCTCAGGGGGATGGGGCAGATACGCAGTATTTT.